This entry lists 16 T cell receptor beta chains sequenced from one sample in a study of blood T cell repertoires in COVID-19. Repertoires were generated with immunoSEQ multiplex PCR, while TCRdb's copy carries only in-frame clones and drops some. This sample carries approximately 90,000 clones, roughly 84% of them seen once, and the ten largest clones take 4.9%. The material sequenced was peripheral blood. The origin of the receptors is a woman older than 75 with acute or convalescent COVID-19.

The rearrangement joins TRBV6-6 to TRBJ1-2, with 8 bases fitting TRBD1. The CDR3 runs to 14 residues. Trimming cost V 4 bases and J 2 bases; bases outside gene matches: 3. The V gene's germline CDR1 is MNHNY and CDR2 SVGAGI (reference sequence). The CDR3 sequence: CASSSSGGNYGYTF. The CDR3, as DNA: TGTGCCAGCAGTTCTTCAGGGGGCAACTATGGCTACACCTTC.

On this clone itself: The identical CDR3 is also encoded by other nucleotide sequences in the sample. The rearrangement links TRBV6-5 to TRBJ2-1, with 9 bases matching TRBD2. The germline V gene has CDR1 MNHEY and CDR2 SVGAGI. V shed 2 bases, J shed 8 bases, and the junction held 7 bases outside the gene matches. The CDR3 is 15 residues long. DNA of the CDR3: TGTGCCAGCAGTTACGGGCGGGGGGGCCGCGATGAGCAGTTCTTC. This sequence encodes CASSYGRGGRDEQFF.

The chain is built from TRBV2 and TRBJ2-1; 9 bases fit TRBD1. Germline V gene data show CDR1 as SNHLY and CDR2 as FYNNEI. This CDR3 is 13 amino acids long. V dropped 11 bases and J dropped 7; count of bases not matched to a gene: 9. The CDR3 sequence is CASPGQGRNEQFF. CDR3 in DNA: TGTGCCTCACCCGGACAGGGGAGGAATGAGCAGTTCTTC.

The chain couples TRBV6-6 to TRBJ2-5; 9 bases align to TRBD1. CDR3 length equals 14 residues. Germline V gene data show CDR1 as MNHNY and CDR2 as SVGAGI (reference sequence). V shed 10 bases and J 4 bases; nucleotides not matched to a gene: 10. The CDR3 DNA follows: TGTGCCACCAATGACAGGGGGAGTGGAGAGACCCAGTACTTC. This encodes CATNDRGSGETQYF.

Note on this clone: The DNA is omitted, as the CDR3 cannot be located on it reliably, and the CDR3 follows TCRdb's listing. The V gene is TRBV5-1, the J gene TRBJ2-7; the listed D gene, TRBD1, was not tested against the DNA. The germline gives CDR1 SGHRS, CDR2 YFSETQ. With termini counted, the CDR3 has 13 amino acids. The CDR3 loop is CASSLEVGTGSYF.

This clone was seen only once. This rearrangement joins TRBV5-4 to TRBJ1-1; TRBD1 aligns across 8 bases. CDR3 length equals 15 residues. Germline CDR1 and CDR2: SGHNT and YYREEE (reference sequence). Germline trimming cut 5 bases from V and 3 bases from J; bases unmatched to any gene: 9. The CDR3 DNA is TGTGCCAGCAGACGTGACAGGGGATCGGACACTGAAGCTTTCTTT. Translating it yields CASRRDRGSDTEAFF.

This rearrangement joins TRBV4-1 to TRBJ2-5, with D tentatively TRBD2 (6 bases). Germline V gene data show CDR1 as MGHRA and CDR2 as YSYEKL. This CDR3 comprises 15 residues. The V end was cut by 4 bases, the J end by 0 bases, with 12 bases between. Written as DNA, the CDR3 is TGCGCCAGCAGCCTCACTAGCTTCTACCAAGAGACCCAGTACTTC. Its protein product is CASSLTSFYQETQYF.

V is TRBV7-3 and J is TRBJ2-1; the match to TRBD2 covers 13 bases. Germline CDR1 reads SGHTA; CDR2 reads FQGTGA. The length of the CDR3 is 16 residues. The V and J ends lost 4 bases and 6 bases, in that order; junction bases with no gene match: 6. The CDR3 DNA is TGTGCCAGCAGCTCGGGACTAGCGGGGAGAGGCAATGAGCAGTTCTTC. It translates to CASSSGLAGRGNEQFF.

The chain employs TRBV14 and TRBJ2-7; 7 bases map to TRBD1. Germline CDR1 is SGHDN and CDR2 is FVKESK. This CDR3 is 17 amino acids long. V shed 0 bases and J 5 bases; nucleotides not matched to a gene: 13. The CDR3 spells CASSQDLKGARFDEQYF. In DNA form, the CDR3 reads TGTGCCAGCAGCCAAGATCTGAAGGGGGCAAGGTTCGACGAGCAGTACTTC.

The chain uses TRBV4-1 and TRBJ2-1; TRBD2 matches 10 bases. Trimming cost V 3 bases and J 4 bases; bases outside gene matches: 3. This CDR3 has 15 amino acids. Germline CDR1 is MGHRA and CDR2 is YSYEKL. CDR3 nucleotides: TGCGCCAGCAGCCAGGGGACTAGCGCTTACAATGAGCAGTTCTTC. Translation gives CASSQGTSAYNEQFF.

Only one count was recorded for this clone. V usage is TRBV27 and J usage is TRBJ2-6; 9 bases agree with TRBD1. This CDR3 has 18 amino acids. V shed 5 bases and J 0 bases; nucleotides not matched to a gene: 8. The germline gives CDR1 MNHEY, CDR2 SMNVEV (reference sequence). The CDR3 sequence is CASSPQDRGFSGANVLTF. Written as DNA, the CDR3 is TGTGCCAGCAGTCCGCAAGACAGGGGGTTCTCTGGGGCCAACGTCCTGACTTTC.

This clone was seen just once. The chain uses TRBV7-2 and TRBJ2-7; 11 bases line up with TRBD2. The CDR3 consists of 15 residues. V dropped 1 base and J dropped 3; count of bases not matched to a gene: 2. Germline CDR1 SGHTA, CDR2 FQGNSA. The CDR3 region has the DNA TGTGCCAGCAGCTTAGATACTAGCGGGAGCTACGAGCAGTACTTC. Translating gives CASSLDTSGSYEQYF. Full variable domain (remainder filled in from reference TRBV7-2 and TRBJ2-7): GAGVSQSPSNKVTEKGKDVELRCDPISGHTALYWYRQSLGQGLEFLIYFQGNSAPDKSGLPSDRFSAERTGGSVSTLTIQRTQQEDSAVYLCASSLDTSGSYEQYFGPGTRLTVT.

The chain has TRBV6-5 and TRBJ2-4; D perhaps matches TRBD1 (6 bases). The CDR3 totals 13 residues. Trimming cost V 4 bases and J 7 bases, with 11 bases left between them. The germline gives CDR1 MNHEY, CDR2 SVGAGI. This chain's CDR3 is CASSSRDTNIQYF. DNA of the CDR3: TGTGCCAGCAGTTCCCGGGACACCAACATTCAGTACTTC.

The CDR3 DNA is TGCGCCAGCAGTCAATCCTCAGTTTATAATTCACCCCTCCACTTT. This translates into CASSQSSVYNSPLHF. This chain uses TRBV23-1 with TRBJ1-6; D remains ambiguous. TRBV23-1 carries the ORF label, with uncertain function. V dropped 0 bases and J dropped 4 bases, with 7 bases sitting between them. The CDR3 length is 15 residues.

This clone was found a few times. The V call is TRBV15, the J call TRBJ2-5, with unresolved D. V was pared by 0 bases and J by 6 bases, with 5 bases between. CDR1 LNHNV and CDR2 YYDKDF come from the germline V gene (reference sequence). The CDR3 totals 12 residues. Here the CDR3 DNA reads TGTGCCACCAGCAGAGATGGGCAGACCCAGTACTTC. This codes for CATSRDGQTQYF.

The rearrangement uses TRBV10-3 and TRBJ2-3; TRBD2 aligns across 10 bases. CDR1 and CDR2 from the germline V gene are ENHRY and SYGVKD. This CDR3 comprises 15 residues. With V trimmed by 6 bases and J by 4 bases, 7 bases remained unmatched. The CDR3, as DNA: TGTGCCATCAGGCCCACTAGCGGGGACCCAGATACGCAGTATTTT. This encodes CAIRPTSGDPDTQYF.